The 31 T cell receptor beta chains presented below share a single source sample, sequenced in a study of blood T cell repertoires in COVID-19. The table came from immunoSEQ multiplex PCR; TCRdb's copy has only in-frame clones and leaves some out. This table has around 270,000 clones, roughly 86% appearing once. The sample consisted of peripheral blood. The receptors shown here come from a woman aged 55-75 years with COVID-19, enrolled during active disease.

The chain joins TRBV28 to TRBJ2-7; D call uncertain. V lost 5 bases and J lost 6, with 8 bases in between. The CDR3 has 11 amino acids. Germline values: CDR1 MDHEN, CDR2 SYDVKM. The CDR3 nucleotides read TGTGCCAGCAGTCTACGGGTCGAGCAGTACTTC. Residues: CASSLRVEQYF. Combining the CDR3 with reference TRBV28 and TRBJ2-7 gives the whole variable domain DVKVTQSSRYLVKRTGEKVFLECVQDMDHENMFWYRQDPGLGLRLIYFSYDVKMKEKGDIPEGYSVSREKKERFSLILESASTNQTSMYLCASSLRVEQYFGPGTRLTVT.

This clone was observed a single time. This chain connects TRBV9 to TRBJ1-1; TRBD1 matches 7 bases. This CDR3 region has 15 residues. After removal of 2 bases from V and 1 base from J, the junction contained 5 bases not matched to a gene. CDR1 is SGDLS, CDR2 YYNGEE, per germline. The CDR3 nucleotides are TGTGCCAGCAGCGTCCAAGGGGGCCGGAACACTGAAGCTTTCTTT. This gives the protein CASSVQGGRNTEAFF.

The V call is TRBV6-4, the J call TRBJ1-1; a possible D gene is TRBD1 (5 bases). Deletions cut 0 bases from V and 0 bases from J, with 11 bases between. Germline values: CDR1 MRHNA, CDR2 SNTAGT. There are 16 residues in the CDR3. The CDR3 DNA follows: TGTGCCAGCAGTGACTCGGCAGGGCGTATGAACACTGAAGCTTTCTTT. Translating gives CASSDSAGRMNTEAFF.

This sequence joins TRBV3-1 (or the pseudogene TRBV3-2) and TRBJ2-1; TRBD2 is a possible D gene (6 bases). Germline V lookup: CDR1 LGHDT, CDR2 YNNKEL (reference sequence). V dropped 4 bases and J dropped 9 bases, with 13 bases sitting between them. The CDR3 length is 13 residues. The chain's CDR3 is CASSPGGGSEQFF. CDR3 DNA: TGTGCCAGCAGCCCTGGTGGGGGGAGTGAGCAGTTCTTC.

The chain uses TRBV6-2 or TRBV6-3 and TRBJ1-1; 11 positions agree with TRBD1. Germline V gives CDR1 MNHEY, CDR2 SVGEGT. CDR3 length equals 15 residues. V trimming: 5 bases; J trimming: 3 bases; junction bases outside the gene matches: 5. This CDR3 reads CASSPRTGGYTEAFF. The CDR3 nucleotides are TGTGCCAGCAGTCCAAGGACAGGGGGCTACACTGAAGCTTTCTTT.

This clone occurred a few times. The chain is built from TRBV11-1 and TRBJ1-2; possibly TRBD1 for D (5 bases). CDR1 and CDR2 from the germline V gene are SGHAT and FQDESV (reference sequence). V gave up 3 bases and J gave up 4 bases, with 6 bases separating them. The CDR3 covers 12 residues. This CDR3 is CASSFDSYGYTF. As DNA, the CDR3 is TGTGCCAGCAGCTTCGACAGCTATGGCTACACCTTC. The variable domain in full, with the rest retrieved from reference TRBV11-1 and TRBJ1-2, is EAEVAQSPRYKITEKSQAVAFWCDPISGHATLYWYRQILGQGPELLVQFQDESVVDDSQLPKDRFSAERLKGVDSTLKIQPAELGDSAMYLCASSFDSYGYTFGSGTRLTVV.

The J gene is TRBJ1-2, the V gene TRBV7-9; TRBD1 might be the D (6 bases). CDR1 is SEHNR and CDR2 is FQNEAQ in the germline V gene (reference sequence). Trimming shortened V by 0 bases and J by 5 bases, and 19 bases separated the two germline ends. The CDR3 spans 17 residues. The CDR3 coding sequence is TGTGCCAGCAGCTTAGCGCGAGGACAGCCACGAAGGTATGGCTACACCTTC. This gives the protein CASSLARGQPRRYGYTF.

Only a few counts were recorded for this clone. The rearrangement links TRBV28 to TRBJ1-5; 7 positions agree with TRBD1. Unmatched junction bases numbered 12, after V lost 6 bases and J lost 4 bases. Per the germline V gene, CDR1 is MDHEN and CDR2 is SYDVKM. The CDR3 runs 16 residues. The CDR3 sequence: CASSPNDRADNQPQHF. The CDR3, as DNA: TGTGCCAGCAGCCCAAACGACAGGGCTGATAATCAGCCCCAGCATTTT. Variable domain in full (rest from reference TRBV28 and TRBJ1-5): DVKVTQSSRYLVKRTGEKVFLECVQDMDHENMFWYRQDPGLGLRLIYFSYDVKMKEKGDIPEGYSVSREKKERFSLILESASTNQTSMYLCASSPNDRADNQPQHFGDGTRLSIL.

A few counts support this clone. This CDR3 is CASTNSKGARGNTIYF. CDR3 in DNA: TGTGCCAGCACAAACTCCAAGGGGGCGCGGGGAAACACCATATATTTT. The gene calls are TRBV28 and TRBJ1-3; 7 nucleotides align to TRBD1. The CDR3 extends over 16 amino acids. Germline values: CDR1 MDHEN, CDR2 SYDVKM. J gave up 4 bases and V 7 bases, and 13 bases lay outside the gene matches.

The chain joins TRBV7-2 to TRBJ2-3; D is undetermined. Looked up from germline, CDR1 is SGHTA and CDR2 is FQGNSA. The length of the CDR3 is 15 residues. Between the trimmed V and J ends, which lost 0 bases and 0 bases, there was a span of 7 bases. The CDR3 is CASSLAVRSTDTQYF. In nucleotides, the CDR3 is TGTGCCAGCAGCTTAGCAGTGAGGAGCACAGATACGCAGTATTTT. The entire variable domain, with the rest obtained from reference TRBV7-2 and TRBJ2-3, is as follows: GAGVSQSPSNKVTEKGKDVELRCDPISGHTALYWYRQSLGQGLEFLIYFQGNSAPDKSGLPSDRFSAERTGGSVSTLTIQRTQQEDSAVYLCASSLAVRSTDTQYFGPGTRLTVL.

CDR3 residues: CASSQLVLAGANVLTF. DNA of the CDR3: TGTGCCAGCAGCCAATTGGTTTTAGCTGGGGCCAACGTCCTGACTTTC. This chain connects TRBV4-2 to TRBJ2-6; D not resolved. V was shortened by 2 bases and J by 2 bases, with 10 bases between the two germline ends. The V gene's germline CDR1 is LGHNA and CDR2 YNFKEQ. This CDR3 comprises 16 residues.

The genes are TRBV5-1 and TRBJ2-7, with a possible D match to TRBD2 (6 bases). The CDR3 is 16 amino acids. The germline gives CDR1 SGHRS, CDR2 YFSETQ. V dropped 4 bases and J dropped 3 bases, with 20 bases sitting between them. CDR3 residues: CASSPRTLDYFYEQYF. DNA of the CDR3: TGCGCCAGCAGCCCTAGAACCCTGGACTATTTCTACGAGCAGTACTTC.

The J gene is TRBJ2-1, the V gene TRBV6-4, with 14 bases lining up with TRBD2. CDR3 length: 15 residues. Germline loops: CDR1 MRHNA, CDR2 SNTAGT. V was clipped by 5 bases and J by 10 bases; unmatched bases: 7. The CDR3 is CASSPGLAGVSEQFF. The DNA for the CDR3 is TGTGCCAGCAGTCCGGGACTAGCGGGAGTTTCCGAGCAGTTCTTC.

The rearrangement links TRBV3-1 (or the pseudogene TRBV3-2) to TRBJ1-4; 8 nucleotides match TRBD1. CDR1 and CDR2 from the germline V gene are LGHDT and YNNKEL (reference sequence). V gave up 4 bases and J gave up 8 bases; unmatched junction bases: 6. The CDR3 loop spans 14 amino acids. In nucleotides, the CDR3 is TGTGCCAGCAGCCGTCGACAGGGGAACGAAAAACTGTTTTTT. Translating it yields CASSRRQGNEKLFF.

The chain couples TRBV29-1 to TRBJ2-7, with D possibly matching TRBD1 (6 bases). The V and J ends lost 6 bases and 1 base respectively, with 16 bases between them. The CDR3 has 14 amino acids. Germline CDR1 is SQVTM and CDR2 is ANQGSEA. The CDR3: CSVLQGPPSYEQYF. The CDR3 region has the DNA TGCAGCGTCCTACAGGGCCCTCCTTCCTACGAGCAGTACTTC.

V usage is TRBV11-1 and J usage is TRBJ2-3; D gene unclear. The CDR3 contains 15 residues. V lost 1 base to trimming and J lost 0 bases, with 8 bases between them. The germline V gene encodes CDR1 SGHAT and CDR2 FQDESV (reference sequence). CDR3 region: CASSLDRESTDTQYF. The CDR3 DNA is TGTGCCAGCAGCTTAGATCGAGAGAGCACAGATACGCAGTATTTT.

The rearrangement joins TRBV19 to TRBJ2-1, with 15 positions matching TRBD2. V shed 2 bases and J 6 bases; nucleotides not matched to a gene: 20. CDR1 is LNHDA and CDR2 is SQIVND in the germline V gene (reference sequence). This CDR3 has 22 residues. CDR3: CASSIPPGRGTSGRPAANEQFF. Here the CDR3 DNA reads TGTGCCAGTAGTATACCCCCGGGGAGGGGGACTAGCGGGAGGCCCGCCGCCAATGAGCAGTTCTTC.

As regards this clone: The sample contains more than one DNA sequence encoding this CDR3. The V and J genes are TRBV7-3 and TRBJ2-5; 9 nucleotides line up with TRBD2. The germline V gene has CDR1 SGHTA and CDR2 FQGTGA. The CDR3 sequence is 14 residues long. V dropped 5 bases and J dropped 5; count of bases not matched to a gene: 6. CDR3 residues: CASSASGRKETQYF. CDR3 nucleotide sequence: TGTGCCAGCAGCGCAAGCGGGAGGAAGGAGACCCAGTACTTC. Variable domain in full (rest from reference TRBV7-3 and TRBJ2-5): GAGVSQTPSNKVTEKGKYVELRCDPISGHTALYWYRQSLGQGPEFLIYFQGTGAADDSGLPNDRFFAVRPEGSVSTLKIQRTERGDSAVYLCASSASGRKETQYFGPGTRLLVL.

This clone was recorded once. The chain couples TRBV9 to TRBJ2-3; 14 bases match TRBD2. The CDR3 covers 16 residues. The germline V gene encodes CDR1 SGDLS and CDR2 YYNGEE. Losses at the gene ends were 4 bases for V and 5 bases for J; bases not matched to a gene: 6. This CDR3 reads CASSPGTSGSLDTQYF. As DNA, the CDR3 is TGTGCCAGCAGCCCCGGGACTAGCGGGAGCTTAGATACGCAGTATTTT.

The chain joins TRBV7-9 to TRBJ2-2; tentative D call: TRBD1 (7 bases). The CDR3 has 15 residues. Germline CDR1 SEHNR, CDR2 FQNEAQ (reference sequence). V lost 5 bases and J lost 5, with 15 bases in between. CDR3 amino acids: CASSLEGAGTGELFF. The CDR3 nucleotides read TGTGCCAGCAGCCTAGAGGGGGCGGGAACCGGGGAGCTGTTTTTT.

The chain joins TRBV2 to TRBJ1-2; 11 nucleotides match TRBD1. Germline CDR1 and CDR2: SNHLY and FYNNEI. CDR3 length: 13 amino acids. V gave up 8 bases and J gave up 4 bases; unmatched junction bases: 3. CDR3 DNA sequence: TGTGCCAGCGTGGGACAGGGGGGCTATGGCTACACCTTC. Translating it yields CASVGQGGYGYTF. The whole variable domain, filled in from reference TRBV2 and TRBJ1-2, reads EPEVTQTPSHQVTQMGQEVILRCVPISNHLYFYWYRQILGQKVEFLVSFYNNEISEKSEIFDDQFSVERPDGSNFTLKIRSTKLEDSAMYFCASVGQGGYGYTFGSGTRLTVV.

In DNA form, the CDR3 reads TGCGCCAGCAGCTTGGACAGGGCCTTTGGAAACACCATATATTTT. As protein: CASSLDRAFGNTIYF. V gene TRBV5-1 combines with J gene TRBJ1-3, with D maybe TRBD1 (6 bases). The CDR3 runs 15 residues. The germline V and J ends were trimmed by 0 bases and 3 bases, with 10 bases remaining between them. CDR1 is SGHRS and CDR2 is YFSETQ in the germline V gene.

The genes are TRBV28 and TRBJ2-7, with 7 bases lining up with TRBD1. V dropped 3 bases and J dropped 4; count of bases not matched to a gene: 9. The CDR3 sequence is 15 residues long. The germline CDR1 and CDR2 sequences are MDHEN and SYDVKM. This chain's CDR3 is CASSFQGVRFYEQYF. The CDR3, as DNA: TGTGCCAGCAGTTTCCAGGGGGTGCGATTTTACGAGCAGTACTTC.

The V gene is TRBV3-1 (or the pseudogene TRBV3-2), the J gene TRBJ2-3, with D possibly TRBD2 on 5 matching bases. In germline, CDR1 is LGHDT, CDR2 YNNKEL (reference sequence). The CDR3 covers 15 residues. Trimming pared 1 base from V and 4 bases from J, leaving 12 bases between. CDR3 sequence reads: CASSQGGSAADTQYF. The CDR3 DNA sequence: TGTGCCAGCAGCCAAGGAGGGTCTGCGGCAGATACGCAGTATTTT.

The rearrangement uses TRBV3-1 (or the pseudogene TRBV3-2) and TRBJ1-4, with 7 bases that match TRBD1. The CDR3 has 16 amino acids. Per germline, CDR1 LGHDT and CDR2 YNNKEL (reference sequence). The V and J ends lost 6 bases and 4 bases, in that order; junction bases with no gene match: 11. Written as DNA, the CDR3 is TGTGCCAGCAGACCCGGACAGGCTGGGGGTAATGAAAAACTGTTTTTT. Translating it yields CASRPGQAGGNEKLFF.

The rearrangement links TRBV2 to TRBJ2-3; D remains ambiguous. The ends were cut back, 7 bases at V and 8 bases at J, with 19 bases in the middle. This CDR3 contains 14 residues. From germline, CDR1 is SNHLY and CDR2 FYNNEI. The DNA of the CDR3 is TGTGCCAGCATCGGTCTCTCCCGGTCAGGTACGCAGTATTTT. It translates to CASIGLSRSGTQYF.

The CDR3 spells CASSLGGWSNQPQHF. In nucleotides, the CDR3 is TGTGCCAGCAGTCTAGGGGGCTGGAGCAATCAGCCCCAGCATTTT. The rearrangement joins TRBV6-5 to TRBJ1-5, with 7 bases aligning to TRBD1. Germline V gene lookup returns CDR1 MNHEY and CDR2 SVGAGI. J gave up 1 base and V 5 bases, and 5 bases lay outside the gene matches. The CDR3 totals 15 residues.

This clone was observed once. The rearrangement uses TRBV5-1 and TRBJ2-5; TRBD2 matches 11 bases. With 4 bases clipped from V and 7 bases from J, the junction kept 6 bases outside the gene matches. CDR1 and CDR2 (germline): SGHRS, YFSETQ. The CDR3 loop spans 14 amino acids. The CDR3 DNA is TGCGCCAGCAGCATGGGACTAGCGGATCTGACCCAGTACTTC. Protein sequence: CASSMGLADLTQYF.

J is TRBJ1-4 and V is TRBV6-5, with D possibly matching TRBD1 (5 bases). Germline loops: CDR1 MNHEY, CDR2 SVGAGI. CDR3 length: 15 amino acids. Trimming removed 2 bases at V and 5 bases at J, with 12 bases between. CDR3 nucleotide sequence: TGTGCCAGCAGTTACGGGGGGAGGACCAATGAAAAACTGTTTTTT. This translates into CASSYGGRTNEKLFF.

The rearrangement joins TRBV6-2 or TRBV6-3 to TRBJ1-1; no definite D call. In germline, CDR1 is MNHEY, CDR2 SVGEGT. Trimming took 5 bases from V and 5 from J, leaving 18 bases between them. This CDR3 spans 15 amino acids. CDR3 coding DNA: TGTGCCAGCAGTCCCTGGGCAGATTCAAGGACTGAAGCTTTCTTT. It translates to CASSPWADSRTEAFF.

This chain connects TRBV4-1 to TRBJ2-6; 16 nucleotides match TRBD2. Germline V gene data show CDR1 as MGHRA and CDR2 as YSYEKL. The V segment lost 4 bases and the J segment 4 bases; nucleotides outside the gene matches: 7. CDR3 length equals 19 residues. CDR3 nucleotide sequence: TGCGCCAGCAGCCGGGGACTAGCGGGAGGGCCTGGGGGGGCCAACGTCCTGACTTTC. This sequence encodes CASSRGLAGGPGGANVLTF.